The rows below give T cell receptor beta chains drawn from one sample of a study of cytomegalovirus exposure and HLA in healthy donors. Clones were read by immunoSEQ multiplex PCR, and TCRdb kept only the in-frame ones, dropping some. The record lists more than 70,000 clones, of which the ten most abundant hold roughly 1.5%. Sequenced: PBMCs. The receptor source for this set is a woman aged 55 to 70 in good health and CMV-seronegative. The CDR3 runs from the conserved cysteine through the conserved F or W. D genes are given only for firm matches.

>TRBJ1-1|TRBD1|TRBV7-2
TGTGCCAGCAGCTCTCTGACAGGGGGGGAGAGAGCTTTCTTT
CASSSLTGGERAFF
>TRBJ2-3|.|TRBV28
TGTGCCACCAAAGACAGCCTCCACGCTAGCACAGATACGCAGTATTTT
CATKDSLHASTDTQYF
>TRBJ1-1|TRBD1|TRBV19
TGTGCCAGTAGTTGGCAGGGGGGCACCAACACTGAAGCTTTCTTT
CASSWQGGTNTEAFF
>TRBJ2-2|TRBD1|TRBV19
TGTGCCAGTGGCAGGAGAGACAGGGGGTTGAACACCGGGGAGCTGTTTTTT
CASGRRDRGLNTGELFF
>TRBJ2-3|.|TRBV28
TGTGCCAGCAGTTTCGGGGATGCGGGAAGGGCAGATACGCAGTATTTT
CASSFGDAGRADTQYF
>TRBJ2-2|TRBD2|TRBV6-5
TGTGCCAGCAGCAGCGGGACCGTTACTGGGGAGCTGTTTTTT
CASSSGTVTGELFF
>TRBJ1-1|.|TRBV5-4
TGTGCCAGCAGCCTAAACTGGAACACTGAAGCTTTCTTT
CASSLNWNTEAFF
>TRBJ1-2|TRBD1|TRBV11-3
TGTGCCAGCAGCTACGGGACAGGGAATACTGGCTACACCTTC
CASSYGTGNTGYTF
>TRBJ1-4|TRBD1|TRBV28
TGTGCCAGCAGGCCTACAGGGGAGGAGGGTAAACTGTTTTTT
CASRPTGEEGKLFF
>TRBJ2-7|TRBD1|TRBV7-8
TGTGCCAGCAGCCAGCCGGGACAGGGGCACAACGAGCAGTACTTC
CASSQPGQGHNEQYF
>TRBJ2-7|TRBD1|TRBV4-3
TGCGCCAGCAGCCAAACAGGGGTGGGAGAAAGCGAGCAGTACTTC
CASSQTGVGESEQYF
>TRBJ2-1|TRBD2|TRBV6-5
TGTGCCAGCAGAGCCTCTCTAGCGGGAAGTACCGAGCAGTTCTTC
CASRASLAGSTEQFF
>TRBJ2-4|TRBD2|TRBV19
TGTGCCAGTAGTACCCTCGGCGGCGGGGGTCAAAACATTCAGTACTTC
CASSTLGGGGQNIQYF
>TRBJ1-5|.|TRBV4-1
TGCGCCAGCAGCCAAGATCTTATGAGCAATCAGCCCCAGCATTTT
CASSQDLMSNQPQHF
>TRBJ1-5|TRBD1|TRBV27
TGTGCCAGCAGTCTAAGGGCAGGGGGGTATAGCAATCAGCCCCAGCATTTT
CASSLRAGGYSNQPQHF
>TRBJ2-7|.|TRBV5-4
TGTGCCAGCAGCTTCAGGGATGGGGTCTACGAGCAGTACTTC
CASSFRDGVYEQYF
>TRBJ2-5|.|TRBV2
TGTGCCAGCAGTGCAGGGGAATTGCGGAAGACCCAGTACTTC
CASSAGELRKTQYF
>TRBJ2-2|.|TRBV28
TGTGCCAGCAGTTTAACTAGAGGTTCGACCGGGGAGCTGTTTTTT
CASSLTRGSTGELFF
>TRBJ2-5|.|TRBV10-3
TGTGCCATCTCCCGAAGGGGAGGCGAAGAGACCCAGTACTTC
CAISRRGGEETQYF
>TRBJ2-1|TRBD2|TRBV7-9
TGTGCCAGCAGCGACCCACACCAGGGCACTAGCGGCTACAATGAGCAGTTCTTC
CASSDPHQGTSGYNEQFF
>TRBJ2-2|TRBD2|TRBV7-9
TGTGCCAGCAGCTCACTAGCGGGGATGAACACCGGGGAGCTGTTTTTT
CASSSLAGMNTGELFF
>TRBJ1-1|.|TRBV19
TGTGCCAGTAGTACAGGGGTTCGGACTGAAGCTTTCTTT
CASSTGVRTEAFF
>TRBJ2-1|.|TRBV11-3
TGTGCCAGCAGCCTCCTCGATGAGCAGTTCTTC
CASSLLDEQFF
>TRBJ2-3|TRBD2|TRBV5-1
TGCGCCAGCAGCTTGGGGACTAGCGGGAGCACAGATACGCAGTATTTT
CASSLGTSGSTDTQYF
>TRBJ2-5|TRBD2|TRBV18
TGTGCCAGCTCACCGCGTTCTGCGGGAGTGGGAGAGACCCAGTACTTC
CASSPRSAGVGETQYF
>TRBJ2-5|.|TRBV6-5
TGTGCCAGCCTTGAGGACAACCTAGGGGAGACCCAGTACTTC
CASLEDNLGETQYF
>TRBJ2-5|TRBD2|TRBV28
TGTGCCAGCAATGTCGCGGGAGACGGGATGGAGACCCAGTACTTC
CASNVAGDGMETQYF
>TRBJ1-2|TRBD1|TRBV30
TGTGCCTGGACCCACAGACAGGGGGCAGATGGCTACACCTTC
CAWTHRQGADGYTF
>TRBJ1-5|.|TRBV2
TGTGCCAGCAGACCCGACAGGCCAGGGAATCAGCCCCAGCATTTT
CASRPDRPGNQPQHF
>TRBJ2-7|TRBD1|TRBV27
TGTGCCAGCAGTTCCTGGACAGGGGAAAGCGAGCAGTACTTC
CASSSWTGESEQYF
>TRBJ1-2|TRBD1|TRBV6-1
TGTGCCAGCAGTGAAGCGGGACAGGACGCTAACTATGGCTACACCTTC
CASSEAGQDANYGYTF
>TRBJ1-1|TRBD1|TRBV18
TGTGCCAGCTCACCAGGACAGGGGCTCGAAGCTTTCTTT
CASSPGQGLEAFF
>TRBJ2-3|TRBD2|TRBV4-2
TGTGCCAGCAGCCAAGATTGGTCGGGAGGGGGCACAGATACGCAGTATTTT
CASSQDWSGGGTDTQYF
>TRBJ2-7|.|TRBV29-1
TGCAGCGTTCGCGACACACCACCCTACGAGCAGTACTTC
CSVRDTPPYEQYF
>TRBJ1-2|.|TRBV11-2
TGTGCCAGCAGCTTAAGCCCTGACAGCCTTTATGGCTACACCTTC
CASSLSPDSLYGYTF
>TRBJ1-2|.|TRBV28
TGTGCCAGCAGTCCGGGTGCTTGGGTTAGTGGCTACACCTTC
CASSPGAWVSGYTF
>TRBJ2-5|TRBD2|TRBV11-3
TGTGCCAGCAGCTTAGAGACTAGCGGGATCCAAGAGACCCAGTACTTC
CASSLETSGIQETQYF
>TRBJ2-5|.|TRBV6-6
TGTGCCAGCATGTCCCGGACAGACCCTTCAATCCACTTC
CASMSRTDPSIHF
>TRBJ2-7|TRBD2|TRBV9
TGTGCCAGCAGCGGCCCGGGACTAGAGAGAGGGGAAATCGGCGAGCAGTACTTC
CASSGPGLERGEIGEQYF
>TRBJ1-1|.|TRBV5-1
TGCGCCAGCAGCTTGCTCACAGGCAGCATGAACACTGAAGCTTTCTTT
CASSLLTGSMNTEAFF
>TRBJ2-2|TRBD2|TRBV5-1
TGCGCCAGCAGCTTGAATATTCGGGCTAGCGGTGTTCCCGGGGAGCTGTTTTTT
CASSLNIRASGVPGELFF
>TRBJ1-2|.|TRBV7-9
TGTGCCAGCAGCCCCGGCGACAGCTATGGCTACACCTTC
CASSPGDSYGYTF
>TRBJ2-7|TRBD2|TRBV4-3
TGCGCCAGCAGCCAAGGGACTAGCGGACCCTACGAGCAGTACTTC
CASSQGTSGPYEQYF
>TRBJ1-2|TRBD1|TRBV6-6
TGTGCCAGCAGCAGAGGGACAGGCGGGGGCTATGGCTACACCTTC
CASSRGTGGGYGYTF
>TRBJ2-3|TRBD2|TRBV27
TGTGCCAGCAGTCCCACCGGGACTAGTTTGGGTACGCAGTATTTT
CASSPTGTSLGTQYF
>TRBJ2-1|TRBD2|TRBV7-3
TGTGCCAGCAGCTTATTCCCGACTAGCGGGGGATACAATGAGCAGTTCTTC
CASSLFPTSGGYNEQFF